This T cell receptor (beta chain) was recorded in a study of blood T cells in healthy people across ages (dated by TCRdb to 2014 to 2015). Study-level background: In model experiments, roughly one uniquely barcoded TCR beta cDNA molecule per two T cells was captured by template switching. The study measured age-related changes in TCR beta repertoire diversity using deep sequencing normalized with unique cDNA molecular identifiers. For two donors (one aged 18 to 29 and one aged 80 or older), the study analyzed two additional independent replicas of 1 million unique cDNA reads from the same blood draw. The donors were divided into four age groups: young (average roughly 15 years), middle-aged (under 40), aged (about 60) and long-lived (more than 75). To avoid experimental bias, donors of different ages were randomly spread across the sequencing lanes. What the authors observed across the whole study: Estimates of total diversity based on one million sequenced T cells were considered lower bounds and underestimates. Observed TCR beta diversity per million T cells fell roughly linearly with age, and a significant reduction was already apparent by age around 36. Since profiling was done on bulk unsorted PBMCs, naive and antigen-experienced compartments could not be conclusively compared. The CMV infection status of donors was not known, potentially confounding age-related changes in expanded clonotypes. A strong correlation was found between observed TCR beta diversity and the percentage of naive T cells measured by flow cytometry. Compared with the aged group, more naive CD4+ T cells, fewer expanded clones and increased TCR diversity were shown by the long-lived group, suggesting age selection.

Trimming leaves V shorter by 5 bases and J shorter by 0 bases, with the junction holding 11 bases beyond the gene matches. The CDR3, from cysteine to phenylalanine, totals 18 residues. The retained sequence is limited to the CDR3, 54 bases, with the frame set at the first base. As encoded in the germline V gene, CDR1 is MNHNS while CDR2 is SASEGT. About this clonotype: The clone's antigen remains unknown. Per-base qualities were not stored, and no clone one base away is much larger.

The 39 donors, aged about 6 to 95 years, were systemically healthy Caucasian individuals from Russia. Each donor gave about 9.7 milliliters of peripheral blood, drawn into EDTA-treated Vacutainer tubes. Ficoll-Paque density-gradient centrifugation was used to isolate PBMCs, with at least 6.5 million obtained per sample. Trizol reagent was used to extract total RNA from PBMCs, with at least 5.5 micrograms per sample. For every donor, an aliquot of PBMCs went through flow cytometry to measure the percentages of naive CD45RAhigh/CD27high T cells. The library relied on 5' RACE. Sequencer: Illumina HiSeq 2500. A second PCR of about 6 to 11 cycles was run with a J-beta primer mix and a sample-barcoded 5' primer. A template-switch 5' adaptor carrying 12 random nucleotides introduced a unique molecular identifier onto each TCR beta cDNA molecule. Each sample yielded at least 3 million CDR3-containing paired-end reads. First-strand cDNA was synthesized from all RNA with the Mint cDNA synthesis kit, primed by a TRBC-specific oligonucleotide. All cDNA was treated with uracil-DNA glycosylase and then went through a first 18-cycle PCR with the universal primers M1SS and BC2_uni_R. Regarding the original processing steps: For normalization, 1 million high-quality reads were randomly selected from each sample, with every read carrying a distinct molecular identifier. Instead of being binned into consensus sequences, reads that shared molecular identifiers were thrown out. CDR3 identification, clonotype clustering and error correction used MiTCR with a Q25 quality threshold and the strictest error-elimination algorithm. A nonparametric unseen species model with Euler transformation was used to estimate a lower bound on total TCR beta diversity. TCRdb reprocessed the public reads (quality trimming at Q25 with fastp, clone calling with MiXCR) and kept in-frame beta chains. Entries that share a CDR3 protein sequence are merged under the most common genes and DNA. For this entry, the V and J calls and clone size follow TCRdb and not the study's own pipeline. In all, the sample holds 920,000 or so distinct CDR3 sequences, and 40% to 55% of those were seen once. Of the sample, 15% to 20% falls within the top ten clones.

Sequenced input: blood. The sequence links TRBV6-1 to TRBJ2-4, with TRBD2 matching 9 junction bases. The sequence came from a woman aged 55-69 years in good health. This receptor carries the CDR3 CASSPYLTSGLAKNIQYF. The nucleotide sequence reads TGTGCCAGCAGTCCATACCTGACTAGCGGCCTAGCCAAAAACATTCAGTACTTC.